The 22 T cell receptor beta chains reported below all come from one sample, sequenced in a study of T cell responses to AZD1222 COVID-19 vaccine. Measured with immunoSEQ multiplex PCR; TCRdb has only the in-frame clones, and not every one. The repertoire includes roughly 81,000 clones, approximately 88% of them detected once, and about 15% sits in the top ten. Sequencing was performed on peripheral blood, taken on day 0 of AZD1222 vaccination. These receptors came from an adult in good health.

CDR3 coding DNA: TGTGCCAGCAGCCCTGACAGGGGGAGTGGTACCATATATTTT. This translates into CASSPDRGSGTIYF. This sequence joins TRBV5-6 and TRBJ1-3; 9 bases line up with TRBD1. This CDR3 has 14 residues. The V segment lost 4 bases and the J segment 10 bases; nucleotides outside the gene matches: 9. Germline-derived CDR1 and CDR2 are SGHDT and YYEEEE.

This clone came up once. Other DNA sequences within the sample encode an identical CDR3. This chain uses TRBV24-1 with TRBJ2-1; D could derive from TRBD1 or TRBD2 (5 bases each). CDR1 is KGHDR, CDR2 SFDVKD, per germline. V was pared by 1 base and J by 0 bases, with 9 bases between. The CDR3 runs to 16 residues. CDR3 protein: CATSDLSGSSYNEQFF. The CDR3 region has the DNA TGTGCCACCAGTGATTTATCAGGGAGCTCCTACAATGAGCAGTTCTTC.

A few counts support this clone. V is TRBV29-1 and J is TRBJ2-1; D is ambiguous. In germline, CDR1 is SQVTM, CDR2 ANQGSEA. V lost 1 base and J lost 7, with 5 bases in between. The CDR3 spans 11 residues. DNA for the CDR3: TGCAGCGTTGAAGTATGGAATGAGCAGTTCTTC. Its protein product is CSVEVWNEQFF.

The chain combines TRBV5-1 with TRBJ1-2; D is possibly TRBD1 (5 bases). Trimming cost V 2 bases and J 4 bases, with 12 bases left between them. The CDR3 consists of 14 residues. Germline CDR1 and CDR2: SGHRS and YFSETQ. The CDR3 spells CASSLQEAGYGYTF. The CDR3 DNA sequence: TGCGCCAGCAGCTTACAGGAGGCCGGCTATGGCTACACCTTC.

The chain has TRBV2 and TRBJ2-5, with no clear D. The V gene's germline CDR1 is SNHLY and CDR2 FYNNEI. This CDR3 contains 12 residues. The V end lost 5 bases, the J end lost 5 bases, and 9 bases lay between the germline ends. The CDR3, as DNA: TGTGCCAGCAGTCCGCTAGGGGAGACCCAGTACTTC. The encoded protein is CASSPLGETQYF.

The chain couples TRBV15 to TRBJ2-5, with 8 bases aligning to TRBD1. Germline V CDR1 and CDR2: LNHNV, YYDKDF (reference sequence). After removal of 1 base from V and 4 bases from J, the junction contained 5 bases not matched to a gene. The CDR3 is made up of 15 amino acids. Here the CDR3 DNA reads TGTGCCACCAGCAGAGGGACAGGGCTAGGAGAGACCCAGTACTTC. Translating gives CATSRGTGLGETQYF.

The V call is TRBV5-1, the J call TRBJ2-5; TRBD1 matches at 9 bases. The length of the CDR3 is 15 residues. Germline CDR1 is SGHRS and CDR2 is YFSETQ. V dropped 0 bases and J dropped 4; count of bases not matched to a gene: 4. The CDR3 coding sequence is TGCGCCAGCAGCTTGGCACCGGACAGGGGAGAGACCCAGTACTTC. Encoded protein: CASSLAPDRGETQYF.

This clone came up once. The CDR3 DNA follows: TGTGCCAGCAGCTTTCGGACAGAACATAGCAATCAGCCCCAGCATTTT. This sequence encodes CASSFRTEHSNQPQHF. This sequence joins TRBV5-6 and TRBJ1-5; D may be TRBD1 (6 bases). V shed 2 bases and J shed 0 bases, with 12 bases lying between them. The CDR3 totals 16 residues. Germline V gene data show CDR1 as SGHDT and CDR2 as YYEEEE. Full variable domain (rest looked up from reference TRBV5-6 and TRBJ1-5): DAGVTQSPTHLIKTRGQQVTLRCSPKSGHDTVSWYQQALGQGPQFIFQYYEEEERQRGNFPDRFSGHQFPNYSSELNVNALLLGDSALYLCASSFRTEHSNQPQHFGDGTRLSIL.

In nucleotides, the CDR3 is TGTGCCAGCAGCTTAGGGGACAGGGCTGGCTACACCTTC. Protein product: CASSLGDRAGYTF. The J gene is TRBJ1-2, the V gene TRBV11-1, with 9 bases lining up with TRBD1. The germline V gene encodes CDR1 SGHAT and CDR2 FQDESV (reference sequence). V lost 1 base to trimming and J lost 7 bases; unmatched junction nucleotides: 1. This CDR3 has 13 residues.

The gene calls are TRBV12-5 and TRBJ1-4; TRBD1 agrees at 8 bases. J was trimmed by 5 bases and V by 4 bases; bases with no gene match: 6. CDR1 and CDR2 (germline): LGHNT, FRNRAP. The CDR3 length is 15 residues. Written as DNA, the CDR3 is TGTGCTAGTGGTTCGGGGCAGGGGGCCAATGAAAAACTGTTTTTT. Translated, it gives CASGSGQGANEKLFF.

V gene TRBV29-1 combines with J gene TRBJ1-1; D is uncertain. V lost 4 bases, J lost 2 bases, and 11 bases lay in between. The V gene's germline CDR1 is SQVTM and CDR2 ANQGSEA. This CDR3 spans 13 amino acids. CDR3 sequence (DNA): TGCAGCGTTGTAGCACAGTTAAACACTGAAGCTTTCTTT. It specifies CSVVAQLNTEAFF.

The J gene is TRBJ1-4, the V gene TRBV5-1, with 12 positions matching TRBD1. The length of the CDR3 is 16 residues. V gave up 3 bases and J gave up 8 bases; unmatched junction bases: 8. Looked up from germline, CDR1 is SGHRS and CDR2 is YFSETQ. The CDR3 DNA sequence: TGCGCCAGCAGCTGGGCCGGGACAGGGGGCGGAGAAAAACTGTTTTTT. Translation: CASSWAGTGGGEKLFF.

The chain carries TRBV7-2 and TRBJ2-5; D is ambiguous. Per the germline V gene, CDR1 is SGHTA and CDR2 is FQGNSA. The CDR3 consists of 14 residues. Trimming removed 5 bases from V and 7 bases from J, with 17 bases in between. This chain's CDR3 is CASSPIPARGTQYF. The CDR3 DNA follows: TGTGCCAGCAGCCCCATACCGGCGCGTGGGACCCAGTACTTC. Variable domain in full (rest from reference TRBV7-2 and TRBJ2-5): GAGVSQSPSNKVTEKGKDVELRCDPISGHTALYWYRQSLGQGLEFLIYFQGNSAPDKSGLPSDRFSAERTGGSVSTLTIQRTQQEDSAVYLCASSPIPARGTQYFGPGTRLLVL.

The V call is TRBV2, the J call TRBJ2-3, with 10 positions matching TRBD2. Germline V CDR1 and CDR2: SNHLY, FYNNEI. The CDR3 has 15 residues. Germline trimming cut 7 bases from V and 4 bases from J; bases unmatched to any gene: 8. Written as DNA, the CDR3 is TGTGCCAGCAACACCCAACTAGCGGGACCAGATACGCAGTATTTT. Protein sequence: CASNTQLAGPDTQYF.

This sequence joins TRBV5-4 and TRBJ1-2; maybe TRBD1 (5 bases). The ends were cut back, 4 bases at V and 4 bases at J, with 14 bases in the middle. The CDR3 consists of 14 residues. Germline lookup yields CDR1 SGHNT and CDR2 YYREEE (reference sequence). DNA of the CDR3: TGTGCCAGCAGCCGCTCGGGGGATACCTATGGCTACACCTTC. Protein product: CASSRSGDTYGYTF.

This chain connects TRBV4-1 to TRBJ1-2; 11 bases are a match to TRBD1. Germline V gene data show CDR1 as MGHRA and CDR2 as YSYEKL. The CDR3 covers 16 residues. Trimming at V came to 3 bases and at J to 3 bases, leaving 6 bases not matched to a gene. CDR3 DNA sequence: TGCGCCAGCAGCCATGATGGGACAGGGGGGTACTATGGCTACACCTTC. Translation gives CASSHDGTGGYYGYTF.

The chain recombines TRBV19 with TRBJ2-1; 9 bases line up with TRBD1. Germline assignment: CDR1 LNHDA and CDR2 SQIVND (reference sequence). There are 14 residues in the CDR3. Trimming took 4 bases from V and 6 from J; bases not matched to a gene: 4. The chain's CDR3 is CASSTDRGGNEQFF. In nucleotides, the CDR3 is TGTGCCAGTAGTACGGACAGGGGTGGCAATGAGCAGTTCTTC.

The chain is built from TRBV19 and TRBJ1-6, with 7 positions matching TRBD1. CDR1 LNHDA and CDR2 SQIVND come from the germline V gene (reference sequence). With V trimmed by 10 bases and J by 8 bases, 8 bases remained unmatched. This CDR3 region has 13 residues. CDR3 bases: TGTGCCACCCAGGGGGAGGGAGATTCACCCCTCCACTTT. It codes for CATQGEGDSPLHF.

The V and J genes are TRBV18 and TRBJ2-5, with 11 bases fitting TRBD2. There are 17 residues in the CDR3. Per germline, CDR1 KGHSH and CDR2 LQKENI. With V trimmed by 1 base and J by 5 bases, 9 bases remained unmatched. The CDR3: CASSPLVLTSGSETQYF. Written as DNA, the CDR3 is TGTGCCAGCTCACCACTAGTCTTAACTAGCGGGAGCGAGACCCAGTACTTC.

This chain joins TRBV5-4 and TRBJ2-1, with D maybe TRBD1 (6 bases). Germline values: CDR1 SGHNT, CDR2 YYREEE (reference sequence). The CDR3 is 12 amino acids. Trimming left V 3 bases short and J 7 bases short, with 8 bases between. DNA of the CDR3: TGTGCCAGCAGCTCGCAGGGGAATGAGCAGTTCTTC. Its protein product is CASSSQGNEQFF. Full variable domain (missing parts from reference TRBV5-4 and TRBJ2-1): ETGVTQSPTHLIKTRGQQVTLRCSSQSGHNTVSWYQQALGQGPQFIFQYYREEENGRGNFPPRFSGLQFPNYSSELNVNALELDDSALYLCASSSQGNEQFFGPGTRLTVL.

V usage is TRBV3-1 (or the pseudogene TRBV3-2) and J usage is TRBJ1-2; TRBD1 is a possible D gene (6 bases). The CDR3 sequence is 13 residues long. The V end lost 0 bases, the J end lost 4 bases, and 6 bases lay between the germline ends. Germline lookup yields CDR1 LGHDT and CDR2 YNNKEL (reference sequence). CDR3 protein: CASSQEGAYGYTF. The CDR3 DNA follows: TGTGCCAGCAGCCAAGAGGGGGCCTATGGCTACACCTTC.

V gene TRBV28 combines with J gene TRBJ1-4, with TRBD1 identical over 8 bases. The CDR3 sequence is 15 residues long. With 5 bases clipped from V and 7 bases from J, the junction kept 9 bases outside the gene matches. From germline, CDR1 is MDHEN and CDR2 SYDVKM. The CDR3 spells CASSPQTGVSEKLFF. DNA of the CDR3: TGTGCCAGCAGTCCACAGACAGGGGTGTCTGAAAAACTGTTTTTT.